This T cell receptor beta chain derives from a study of T-cell reconstitution after alpha-beta-depleted transplantation in children. Germline assignment: CDR1 SGHAT and CDR2 FQNNGV. The CDR3 length is 13 residues. Trimming stripped 5 bases from V and 4 bases from J, with 11 bases between. Unique molecular identifiers featured in how the TCRbeta library was prepared. TCRdb re-called the PCR reads through MiXCR, storing one row per CDR3 protein. The sample lists almost 400,000 distinct CDR3 sequences, about a fifth seen once, with around 4% in the top ten. This clonotype was counted ten times or more. The material sequenced was PBMCs from the stem cell graft donor, taken from the stem cell graft. The sequence was obtained from a human donor who donated a stem cell graft to a child with acute myeloid leukemia. J is TRBJ1-1 and V is TRBV11-2; the D is unclear. As DNA, the CDR3 is TGTGCCAGCAGCCTGGTGGCCATCACTGAAGCTTTCTTT. Its protein product is CASSLVAITEAFF.